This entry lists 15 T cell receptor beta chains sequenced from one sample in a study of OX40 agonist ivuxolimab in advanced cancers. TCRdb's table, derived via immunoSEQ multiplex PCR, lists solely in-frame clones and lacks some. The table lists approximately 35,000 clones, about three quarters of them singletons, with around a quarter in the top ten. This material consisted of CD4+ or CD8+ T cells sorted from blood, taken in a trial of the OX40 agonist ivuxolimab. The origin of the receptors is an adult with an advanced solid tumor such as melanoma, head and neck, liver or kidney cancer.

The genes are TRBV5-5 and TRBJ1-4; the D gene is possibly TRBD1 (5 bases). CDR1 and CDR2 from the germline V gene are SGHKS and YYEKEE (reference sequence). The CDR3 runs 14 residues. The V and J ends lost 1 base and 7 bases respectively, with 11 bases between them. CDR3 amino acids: CASSLQGVSEKLFF. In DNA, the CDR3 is TGTGCCAGCAGCTTGCAGGGTGTCAGTGAAAAACTGTTTTTT.

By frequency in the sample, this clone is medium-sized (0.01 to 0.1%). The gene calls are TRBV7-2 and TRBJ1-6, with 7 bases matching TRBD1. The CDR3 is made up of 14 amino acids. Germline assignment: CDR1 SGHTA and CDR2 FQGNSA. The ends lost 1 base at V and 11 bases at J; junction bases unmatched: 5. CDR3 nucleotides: TGTGCCAGCAGCTTAGGCAGGGGGTTTGCACCCCTCCACTTT. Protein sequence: CASSLGRGFAPLHF.

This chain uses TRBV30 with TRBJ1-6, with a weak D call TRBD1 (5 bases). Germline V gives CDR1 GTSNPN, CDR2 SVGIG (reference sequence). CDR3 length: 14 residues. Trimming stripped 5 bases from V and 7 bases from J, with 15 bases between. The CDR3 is CAWGSQGRNSPLHF. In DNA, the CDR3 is TGTGCCTGGGGGTCGCAGGGCCGGAATTCACCCCTCCACTTT.

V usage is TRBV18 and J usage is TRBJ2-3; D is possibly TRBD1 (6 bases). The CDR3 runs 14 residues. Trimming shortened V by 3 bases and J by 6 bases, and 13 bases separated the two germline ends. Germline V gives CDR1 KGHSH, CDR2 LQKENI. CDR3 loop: CASSPSITGDTQYF. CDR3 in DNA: TGTGCCAGCTCACCTAGTATTACAGGGGATACGCAGTATTTT.

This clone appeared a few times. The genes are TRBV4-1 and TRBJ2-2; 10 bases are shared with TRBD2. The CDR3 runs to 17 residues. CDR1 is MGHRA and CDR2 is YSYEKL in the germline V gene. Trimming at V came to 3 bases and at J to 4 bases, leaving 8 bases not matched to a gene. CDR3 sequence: CASSQSPSGGLTGELFF. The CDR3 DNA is TGCGCCAGCAGCCAGTCTCCTAGCGGGGGCCTCACCGGGGAGCTGTTTTTT.

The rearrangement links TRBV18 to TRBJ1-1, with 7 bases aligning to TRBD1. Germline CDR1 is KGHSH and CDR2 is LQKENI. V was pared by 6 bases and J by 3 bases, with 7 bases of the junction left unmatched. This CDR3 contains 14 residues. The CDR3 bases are TGTGCCAGCTCCGAACAGGGGAAGGACACTGAAGCTTTCTTT. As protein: CASSEQGKDTEAFF. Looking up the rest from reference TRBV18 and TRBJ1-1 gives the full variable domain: NAGVMQNPRHLVRRRGQEARLRCSPMKGHSHVYWYRQLPEEGLKFMVYLQKENIIDESGMPKERFSAEFPKEGPSILRIQQVVRGDSAAYFCASSEQGKDTEAFFGQGTRLTVV.

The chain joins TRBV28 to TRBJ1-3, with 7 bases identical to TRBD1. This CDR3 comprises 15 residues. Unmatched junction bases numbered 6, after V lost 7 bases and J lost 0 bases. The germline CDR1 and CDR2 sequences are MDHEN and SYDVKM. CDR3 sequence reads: CASKITGVSGNTIYF. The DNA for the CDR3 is TGTGCCAGCAAGATTACAGGGGTCTCTGGAAACACCATATATTTT.

CDR3 loop: CASSETNRGPNTEAFF. CDR3 nucleotide sequence: TGTGCCAGCAGTGAGACTAACAGGGGGCCCAACACTGAAGCTTTCTTT. V gene TRBV6-1 combines with J gene TRBJ1-1, with TRBD1 identical over 9 bases. Germline V CDR1 and CDR2: MNHNS, SASEGT. The CDR3 length is 16 residues. The V segment lost 3 bases and the J segment 2 bases; nucleotides outside the gene matches: 7.

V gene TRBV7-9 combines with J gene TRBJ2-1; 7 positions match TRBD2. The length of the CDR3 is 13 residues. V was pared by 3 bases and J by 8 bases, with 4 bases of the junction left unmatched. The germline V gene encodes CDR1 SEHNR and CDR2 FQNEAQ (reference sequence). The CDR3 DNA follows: TGTGCCAGCAGCTTGACTAGCTTCGATGAGCAGTTCTTC. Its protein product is CASSLTSFDEQFF.

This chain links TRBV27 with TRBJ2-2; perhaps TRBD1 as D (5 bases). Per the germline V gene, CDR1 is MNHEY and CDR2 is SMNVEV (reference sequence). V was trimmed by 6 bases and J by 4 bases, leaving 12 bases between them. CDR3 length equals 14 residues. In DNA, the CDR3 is TGTGCCAGCAGGGGGCCAAGTAGCACCGGGGAGCTGTTTTTT. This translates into CASRGPSSTGELFF.

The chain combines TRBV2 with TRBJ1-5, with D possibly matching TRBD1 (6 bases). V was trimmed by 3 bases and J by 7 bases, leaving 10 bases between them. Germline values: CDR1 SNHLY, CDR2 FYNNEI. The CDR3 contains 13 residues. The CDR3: CASSDRGGQPQHF. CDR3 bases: TGTGCCAGCAGTGACAGGGGAGGGCAGCCCCAGCATTTT.

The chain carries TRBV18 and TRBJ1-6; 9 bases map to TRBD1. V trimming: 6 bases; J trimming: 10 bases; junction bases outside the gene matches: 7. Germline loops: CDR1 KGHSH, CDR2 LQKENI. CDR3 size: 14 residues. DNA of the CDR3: TGTGCCAGCTCCCGGGACAGGGAAAGATCACCCCTCCACTTT. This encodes CASSRDRERSPLHF.

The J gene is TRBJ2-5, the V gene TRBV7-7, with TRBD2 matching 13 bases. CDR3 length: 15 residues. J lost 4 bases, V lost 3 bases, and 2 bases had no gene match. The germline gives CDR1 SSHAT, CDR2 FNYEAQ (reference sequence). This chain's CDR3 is CASSFRTSGGETQYF. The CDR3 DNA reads TGTGCCAGCAGCTTCCGGACTAGCGGGGGAGAGACCCAGTACTTC.

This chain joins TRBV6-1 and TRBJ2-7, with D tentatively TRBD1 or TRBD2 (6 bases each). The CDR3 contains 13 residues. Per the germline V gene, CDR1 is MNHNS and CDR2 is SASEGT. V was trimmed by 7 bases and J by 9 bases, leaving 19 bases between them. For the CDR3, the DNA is TGTGCCAGCAAATCGGAGGGGGTGGGCGTGCAGTACGTC. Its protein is CASKSEGVGVQYV.

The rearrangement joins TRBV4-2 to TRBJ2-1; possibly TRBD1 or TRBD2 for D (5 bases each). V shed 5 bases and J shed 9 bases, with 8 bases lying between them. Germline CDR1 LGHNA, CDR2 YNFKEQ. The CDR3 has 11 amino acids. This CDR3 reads CASSGAGEQFF. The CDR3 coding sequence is TGTGCCAGCAGCGGGGCGGGTGAGCAGTTCTTC.